A selection of T cell receptor beta chains follows, all from one sample in a study of early T cells in non-severe SARS-CoV-2 infection. TCRdb reprocessed the 5' RACE reads with MiXCR, giving one entry per CDR3 protein. The sample carries around 100,000 distinct CDR3 sequences, approximately 17% recorded once. The sequenced sample consisted of whole blood. The source of these receptors is an adult who was a healthcare worker with PCR-confirmed SARS-CoV-2 infection or an uninfected control (not recorded which). CDR3s include the opening cysteine and the closing phenylalanine or tryptophan. D genes are given only for firm matches. The listing skips clone size in some rows; elsewhere it reads once, few, many or a size class.

DNA | CDR3 | size | D | J | V
TGTGCCAGCAGGAAAGACAGGGGAGTTTCCTACAATGAGCAGTTCTTC | CASRKDRGVSYNEQFF | many | TRBD1 | TRBJ2-1 | TRBV6-2/TRBV6-3
TGTGCCAGCAGCTTAGTTGGACAGGGGCGTCCCGGGGAGCTGTTTTTT | CASSLVGQGRPGELFF | NA | TRBD1 | TRBJ2-2 | TRBV11-2
TGTGCCAGCAGCCAGACAGGGGAGGACCAGCCCCAGCATTTT | CASSQTGEDQPQHF | few | NA | TRBJ1-5 | TRBV21-1
TGCGCCAGCAGCCAAGGGCGTCTAGCGGGATATGAGCAGTTCTTC | CASSQGRLAGYEQFF | few | TRBD2 | TRBJ2-1 | TRBV4-1
TGTGCCAGCAGTTACTCGTGGCAGTCTCAGCAGTACTTC | CASSYSWQSQQYF | few | NA | TRBJ2-7 | TRBV6-2/TRBV6-3
TGTGCCAGCAGTTCCGGGACAGGGAGTTACGAGCAGTACTTC | CASSSGTGSYEQYF | NA | TRBD1 | TRBJ2-7 | TRBV28
TGTGCCAGCAGCCATCCGGGCGACTCCTACGAGCAGTACTTC | CASSHPGDSYEQYF | NA | NA | TRBJ2-7 | TRBV3-1
TGTGCCAGCACCCTGTTGGGACAGGGCCAAGAGACCCAGTACTTC | CASTLLGQGQETQYF | NA | TRBD1 | TRBJ2-5 | TRBV7-9
TGTGCCAGCAGTTTGAATCAAGAGACCCAGTACTTC | CASSLNQETQYF | NA | NA | TRBJ2-5 | TRBV7-2
TGTGCCAGCAGTTACGGGAACCCGCCAGATACGCAGTATTTT | CASSYGNPPDTQYF | few | NA | TRBJ2-3 | TRBV28
TGTGCCAGCAGCTTAGGCTACAGGGGGCGCTTTGAGGGCTACACCTTC | CASSLGYRGRFEGYTF | NA | TRBD1 | TRBJ1-2 | TRBV7-8
TGCAGCGTTGTTTACAGGAGCTCCTACGAGCAGTACTTC | CSVVYRSSYEQYF | NA | NA | TRBJ2-7 | TRBV29-1
TGCAGTGCTAGAGAAGGGACTAATCAGCCCCAGCATTTT | CSAREGTNQPQHF | NA | NA | TRBJ1-5 | TRBV20-1
TGTGCTAGTGGCAAAATTACAGGGTTGAGCACTGAAGCTTTCTTT | CASGKITGLSTEAFF | NA | NA | TRBJ1-1 | TRBV12-5
TGTGCCACCAGTGGGATAGGGTTGAGTGAGCAGTTCTTC | CATSGIGLSEQFF | few | NA | TRBJ2-1 | TRBV24-1
TGTGCCAGCTCACCAACAGTCGGACAGAGCACCGGGGAGCTGTTTTTT | CASSPTVGQSTGELFF | NA | NA | TRBJ2-2 | TRBV18
TGCGCCAGCAATGCACTGGGACTAGCGGGAGATAATGAGCAGTTCTTC | CASNALGLAGDNEQFF | NA | TRBD2 | TRBJ2-1 | TRBV10-2
TGTGCCATCAGTGAGACGGGAGGGGTTTACTACGAGCAGTACTTC | CAISETGGVYYEQYF | few | TRBD2 | TRBJ2-7 | TRBV10-3
TGTGCCAGCAGCTTAGAACAGTATAGCACAGATACGCAGTATTTT | CASSLEQYSTDTQYF | NA | NA | TRBJ2-3 | TRBV11-2
TGCGCCAGCAGCTTGAGGGGACAGGGGACAGATACGCAGTATTTT | CASSLRGQGTDTQYF | NA | TRBD1 | TRBJ2-3 | TRBV5-1
TGTGCCAGCAGTTTCGGCCCGCCGCAGGGGGAGCAGTTCTTC | CASSFGPPQGEQFF | NA | NA | TRBJ2-1 | TRBV6-2/TRBV6-3
TGTGCTAGTGGCGATTATGGCTACACCTTC | CASGDYGYTF | many | NA | TRBJ1-2 | TRBV12-5
TGTGCCACTTCGAGGGACACCCGACAAGAGACCCAGTACTTC | CATSRDTRQETQYF | few | NA | TRBJ2-5 | TRBV7-9
TGTGCCAGCAGCTCCGGCGAGGGTTCTAGTGAGCAGTACTTC | CASSSGEGSSEQYF | few | NA | TRBJ2-7 | TRBV7-2
TGCAGTGCTAGTTCGGGACCGATCGTTTCCGAGCAGTACTTC | CSASSGPIVSEQYF | many | NA | TRBJ2-7 | TRBV20-1
TGCAGTGCTGGGGAATTAGTGGGCCACTATGGCTACACCTTC | CSAGELVGHYGYTF | few | NA | TRBJ1-2 | TRBV20-1
TGTGCCAGCTCGGGGACTAGCGGAGTCCAAGAGACCCAGTACTTC | CASSGTSGVQETQYF | few | TRBD2 | TRBJ2-5 | TRBV18
TGTGCCAGTAGTCCATCTTCGACGACTGAAGCTTTCTTT | CASSPSSTTEAFF | few | NA | TRBJ1-1 | TRBV19
TGTGCCAGTCTGGACAGGGGAAGGACCGGGGAGCTGTTTTTT | CASLDRGRTGELFF | NA | TRBD1 | TRBJ2-2 | TRBV19
TGTGCCAGCAGTTTCTCGGCCCATCCCTATGAGCAGTTCTTC | CASSFSAHPYEQFF | NA | NA | TRBJ2-1 | TRBV12-3/TRBV12-4
TGTGCCAGCAGACCGCCGGGCGGGGGGGTTGAGCAGTTCTTC | CASRPPGGGVEQFF | few | TRBD2 | TRBJ2-1 | TRBV7-2
TGTGCCAGCAGTTACTCTAGAGGGGACCAAGAGACCCAGTACTTC | CASSYSRGDQETQYF | many | NA | TRBJ2-5 | TRBV6-6
TGTGCCAGCTCACCACCGGGACAGGGGACGGTGGCCAACGTCCTGACTTTC | CASSPPGQGTVANVLTF | NA | TRBD1 | TRBJ2-6 | TRBV18
NA | CASSPSVQASGSTEAFF | few | NA | TRBJ1-1 | TRBV18
TGTGCCAGCAGTCCGGGACCCACGAGCTCTGGAAACACCATATATTTT | CASSPGPTSSGNTIYF | NA | NA | TRBJ1-3 | TRBV6-2/TRBV6-3
TGTGCCAGCTCACCGCGGGGGTTCTCCTACGAGCAGTACTTC | CASSPRGFSYEQYF | many | TRBD2 | TRBJ2-7 | TRBV18
TGTGCCAGCAGCAGAGGCCGGGCTAGCGGACCCAACACTTACAATGAGCAGTTCTTC | CASSRGRASGPNTYNEQFF | NA | TRBD2 | TRBJ2-1 | TRBV7-2
TGTGCCAGCAGCAACCCCGGGTCTAGAGGCTTCGCAGATACGCAGTATTTT | CASSNPGSRGFADTQYF | NA | NA | TRBJ2-3 | TRBV28
TGTGCCAGTAGTATGACAGGGGGCATTCAGTACGAGCAGTACTTC | CASSMTGGIQYEQYF | few | TRBD1 | TRBJ2-7 | TRBV19
TGTGCCAGCAGTCAACAGGACAGACTTCTTTACTATGGCTACACCTTC | CASSQQDRLLYYGYTF | NA | NA | TRBJ1-2 | TRBV28
TGTGCCAGCAGCGTAGATCATGGTGGGAGTGCTGGAAACACCATATATTTT | CASSVDHGGSAGNTIYF | NA | NA | TRBJ1-3 | TRBV9
TGTGCCAGCAGTTTTAAAGGGGATGAGCAGTTCTTC | CASSFKGDEQFF | NA | NA | TRBJ2-1 | TRBV28
TGTGCCAGCAGCTCCTCACTCGAGGAGCAGTTCTTC | CASSSSLEEQFF | once | NA | TRBJ2-1 | TRBV7-9
TGTGCCAGCAGCTTCGTTCCTGGGACTGAAGCTTTCTTT | CASSFVPGTEAFF | NA | NA | TRBJ1-1 | TRBV12-3/TRBV12-4
TGCAGTGCTAGTTTCAGGGGGCAGTCAGAGACCCAGTACTTC | CSASFRGQSETQYF | NA | TRBD1 | TRBJ2-5 | TRBV20-1